This T cell receptor beta chain stems from a study of blood T cell repertoires in COVID-19. In the study overall: From the United States, Italy and Spain came samples of acute and convalescent COVID-19.

CDR1 is MDHEN, CDR2 SYDVKM, per germline. V lost 9 bases and J 4 bases, leaving 13 bases between the germline ends. The CDR3 has 14 amino acids. Original processing methods: Reference gene primer amplification in the assay estimated nucleated cell counts. The protocol was immunoSEQ multiplex PCR, while the TCRdb copy is restricted to in-frame clones and leaves out a portion. For V, J and clone size, that table is used; D and trimming come from the DNA. The sample shows fewer than 350,000 clones, about 83% of them seen only once. This study enrolled people aged about 18 to 100 from about two dozen US geographic areas. Cohort 3 donors counted as recovered after two negative PCRs, clearance, or resolved symptoms.

Input material: PBMCs or T cells enriched from blood (not recorded which). The rearrangement uses TRBV28 and TRBJ1-6; D perhaps matches TRBD1 (5 bases). This receptor was taken from a woman aged 40 to 50 who had recovered from COVID-19. The CDR3: CASGAGPYNSPLHF. In DNA form, the CDR3 reads TGTGCCAGTGGGGCAGGACCTTATAATTCACCCCTCCACTTT.